A selection of T cell receptor beta chains follows, all from one sample in a study of vaccination effects on CD4 cells after COVID-19. For these TCRs, the target antigens are not known. Sequencing used immunoSEQ multiplex PCR; TCRdb keeps in-frame clones, though not all of them. The sample carries tens of thousands of clones, roughly 76% recorded once. Here the sequenced sample was CD4+ T cells from PBMCs cultured with SARS-CoV-2 spike peptides, taken before COVID-19 vaccination. The receptors originated from a human donor who received a COVID-19 vaccine. The CDR3 runs from the conserved cysteine through the conserved F or W. The D gene is left open where the match is weak.

D gene: TRBD1
V gene: TRBV10-3
CDR3 protein: CAISSLTGTASTDTQYF

D gene: NA
V gene: TRBV4-3
CDR3 protein: CASSQGSVGGFYNEQFF

D gene: NA
V gene: TRBV9
CDR3 protein: CASSVGGGILDEQFF

D gene: TRBD1
V gene: TRBV6-6
CDR3 protein: CASSQGQGYDTF

D gene: NA
V gene: TRBV5-6
CDR3 protein: CASSLRSGPSYEQYF

D gene: NA
V gene: TRBV20-1
CDR3 protein: CSAPSLNEQFF

D gene: NA
V gene: TRBV7-9
CDR3 protein: CASSSGQSADTF

D gene: NA
V gene: TRBV21-1
CDR3 protein: CASLGDRDQPQHF

D gene: TRBD1
V gene: TRBV6-5
CDR3 protein: CASRRDSNNSPLHF

D gene: NA
V gene: TRBV9
CDR3 protein: CASSDRTGYNSPLHF

D gene: NA
V gene: TRBV5-6
CDR3 protein: CASSLYSPGYNEQFF

D gene: NA
V gene: TRBV5-8
CDR3 protein: CASSSGGGSGANVLTF

D gene: NA
V gene: TRBV10-3
CDR3 protein: CATSPRTDSNTEAFF

D gene: TRBD2
V gene: TRBV27
CDR3 protein: CASSLLAGGPSSYNEQFF

D gene: TRBD2
V gene: TRBV7-9
CDR3 protein: CATREGSGSHEQYF

D gene: NA
V gene: TRBV5-4
CDR3 protein: CASSLGGGPGNTIYF

D gene: NA
V gene: TRBV6-6
CDR3 protein: CASTPPSAQGNTEAFF

D gene: NA
V gene: TRBV24-1
CDR3 protein: CATSDERHGGVYEQFF

D gene: NA
V gene: TRBV28
CDR3 protein: CASSLGNQKAFF

D gene: NA
V gene: TRBV19
CDR3 protein: CASTADSNQPQHF

D gene: TRBD2
V gene: TRBV13
CDR3 protein: CATGLAGGETDTQYF

D gene: NA
V gene: TRBV19
CDR3 protein: CASSKARAYEQYF

D gene: TRBD2
V gene: TRBV3-1/TRBV3-2
CDR3 protein: CASSPSLAENEQFF

D gene: TRBD1
V gene: TRBV5-1
CDR3 protein: CASSSYRGADTQYF

D gene: NA
V gene: TRBV29-1
CDR3 protein: CSVNGRVSVTEAFF

D gene: NA
V gene: TRBV4-1
CDR3 protein: CASSQPGTTGEQYF

D gene: TRBD2
V gene: TRBV6-4
CDR3 protein: CASSEVSGRAPDTQYF